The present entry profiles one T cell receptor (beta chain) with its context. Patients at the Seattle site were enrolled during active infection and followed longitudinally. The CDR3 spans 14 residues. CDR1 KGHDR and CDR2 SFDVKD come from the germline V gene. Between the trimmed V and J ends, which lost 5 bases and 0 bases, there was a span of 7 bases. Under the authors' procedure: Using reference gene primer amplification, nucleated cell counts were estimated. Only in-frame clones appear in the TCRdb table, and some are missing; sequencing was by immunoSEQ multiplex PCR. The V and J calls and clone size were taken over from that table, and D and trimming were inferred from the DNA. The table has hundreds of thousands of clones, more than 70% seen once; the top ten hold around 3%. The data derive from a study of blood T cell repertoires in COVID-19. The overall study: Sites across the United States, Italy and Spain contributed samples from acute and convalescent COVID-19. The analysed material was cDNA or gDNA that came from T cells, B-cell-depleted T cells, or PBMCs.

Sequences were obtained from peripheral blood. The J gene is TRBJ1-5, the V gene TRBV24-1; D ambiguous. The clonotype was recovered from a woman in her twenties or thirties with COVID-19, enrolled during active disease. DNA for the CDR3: TGTGCCACCAGTGGACAAGATAGCAATCAGCCCCAGCATTTT. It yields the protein CATSGQDSNQPQHF.